A selection of T cell receptor beta chains follows, all from one sample in a study of blood T cell repertoires in COVID-19. Assay used: immunoSEQ multiplex PCR; TCRdb lists only in-frame clones, some missing. In the table there are fewer than 250,000 clones, 75% to 90% of which are singletons. Sequencing was done on a sample of peripheral blood. These receptors all stem from a man between 40 and 49 years old with acute or convalescent COVID-19. The conserved cysteine and the conserved F or W are not part of the CDR3 here. Fields, in order: V gene, CDR3 protein.

TRBV2 | ASKKPATSGGSNTGELF
TRBV19 | ASSPPPPYTGATNEKLF
TRBV5-1 | ASSRGQGTLDTQY
TRBV5-1 | ASSSTGTGGAKNIQY
TRBV27 | ASSATGWSEKLF
TRBV5-1 | ASSQGTRHHEQY
TRBV21-1 | ASSKVIGLAGEETQY
TRBV2 | ASRVEGLNYGYT
TRBV23-1 | ASSQSDRGQTVAKNIQY
TRBV14 | ASSQAPGDEQF
TRBV2 | ATSWGGEYYEQY
TRBV11-2 | ASSPRTSGIQKTQY
TRBV24-1 | ATSDPGLAGVLGTDTQY
TRBV30 | AWSVRGAYGYT
TRBV4-2 | ASSQYSPSSTDTQY
TRBV11-2 | ASSLVHSHTDTQY
TRBV7-9 | ASSSTGLRSANYGYT
TRBV6-6 | ASSYSPYEQY
TRBV27 | ASSYLLGVNSPLH
TRBV28 | ASSFYGRGLEETQY
TRBV6-4 | ASRVQTGGFEQY
TRBV7-3 | ASSPGQSLNSGNTIY
TRBV6-2/TRBV6-3 | ASSYSAGEGEQY
TRBV11-2 | ASSAGEFLGGGRTDTQY
TRBV6-6 | ASKQGSGNTIY
TRBV6-4 | ASSDSTGSDEAF
TRBV3-1/TRBV3-2 | ASSQEGQGRNQPQH
TRBV5-1 | ASSLEDRPTSYEQY
TRBV14 | ASSQVGSHNEQF
TRBV27 | ASTSSSYNEQF
TRBV7-8 | ASLALGQLTDTQY
TRBV3-1/TRBV3-2 | ASSQDNREHTEAF
TRBV27 | ASSLQDRGYEQY
TRBV21-1 | ASCLENNEQF
TRBV30 | AWSLPGQASPLH
TRBV29-1 | SVERLVNEQF
TRBV28 | ASTSGQGLRQPQH
TRBV9 | ASTRDGGRDEQY
TRBV7-3 | ASSPTAGTYEQY
TRBV27 | ASSLAGEVKIYGYT
TRBV9 | ASSVGQGDNYEQY
TRBV13 | ASSLRQGKY
TRBV5-1 | ASSLARGAREKLF
TRBV29-1 | SVPRQTDTQY
TRBV6-5 | ASSLSDGGNYGYT
TRBV5-1 | ASSLLAGVGTGELF
TRBV5-1 | ASSLGDRTYEQY
TRBV5-1 | ASSLQGDEQY
TRBV19 | ASSIAGGGNQPQH
TRBV19 | ASSTAERMAQH
TRBV5-1 | ASSLEAGGAQTQY
TRBV30 | AWSAQGPEQY
TRBV28 | ASSVRESSYNEQF
TRBV7-9 | ASSPPGAHNYGYT
TRBV27 | ASSLAGSRPRYNEQF
TRBV4-3 | ASSQDRLNYGYT
TRBV11-3 | ASSLGGGVQETQY
TRBV9 | ASSWAATGTYEQY
TRBV4-1 | ASSRGGQEVTEAF
TRBV29-1 | SVAGQHYGYT